These T cell receptor beta chains were read from a single sample in a study of neoadjuvant anti-PD-1 for oral cavity cancer. Measured with immunoSEQ multiplex PCR; TCRdb has only the in-frame clones, and not every one. In the table there are around 70,000 clones, 85% of which are singletons. This sample comprised PBMCs, obtained after nivolumab (anti-PD-1) treatment. The receptors come from a person aged 35-79 years with oral cavity squamous cell carcinoma. CDR3s leave out the opening cysteine and the closing phenylalanine or tryptophan.

V gene,CDR3 protein
TRBV5-1,ASSLEVTGGVNSYEQY
TRBV11-2,ASTELGPYGYT
TRBV6-1,ASSEVVTGNTIY
TRBV6-5,ASRARGFPYEQY
TRBV27,ASTPWGANEQF
TRBV25-1,ASSGARVPGHS
TRBV28,ASKTAATNEKLF
TRBV5-6,ASSLKRGPAEAF
TRBV5-1,ASSLDPGLAGSSYNEQF
TRBV5-1,ASSFSGGGVETQY
TRBV4-2,ASRVPLGELF
TRBV13,ASSLGSGGRYNEQF
TRBV19,ASSPPTGGNEKLF
TRBV14,ASSHEYRGHRREQY
TRBV7-9,ASNSGNGNTIY
TRBV30,AWGGLAGKRYEQY
TRBV6-1,ASFTGGTEAF
TRBV28,ASSLTVGMKTQY
TRBV7-2,ASRPTGGNTGELF
TRBV29-1,SVLQGAPNEQF
TRBV27,ATSEASAYNEQF
TRBV5-1,ASSLSLAGVAETQY
TRBV27,ASSSGDRPTYEQY
TRBV2,ASSQGLAGGQETQY
TRBV11-2,ASSLWQGETQY
TRBV30,AGDQTSGSSEQY
TRBV12-5,ASGLNQGYEQF
TRBV10-3,AISEPPWEQY
TRBV10-1,ASSLGTGETQY
TRBV11-2,ASSNGAVENEQF
TRBV5-8,ASSPLEGHEQY
TRBV28,ASSFGNGNEQY